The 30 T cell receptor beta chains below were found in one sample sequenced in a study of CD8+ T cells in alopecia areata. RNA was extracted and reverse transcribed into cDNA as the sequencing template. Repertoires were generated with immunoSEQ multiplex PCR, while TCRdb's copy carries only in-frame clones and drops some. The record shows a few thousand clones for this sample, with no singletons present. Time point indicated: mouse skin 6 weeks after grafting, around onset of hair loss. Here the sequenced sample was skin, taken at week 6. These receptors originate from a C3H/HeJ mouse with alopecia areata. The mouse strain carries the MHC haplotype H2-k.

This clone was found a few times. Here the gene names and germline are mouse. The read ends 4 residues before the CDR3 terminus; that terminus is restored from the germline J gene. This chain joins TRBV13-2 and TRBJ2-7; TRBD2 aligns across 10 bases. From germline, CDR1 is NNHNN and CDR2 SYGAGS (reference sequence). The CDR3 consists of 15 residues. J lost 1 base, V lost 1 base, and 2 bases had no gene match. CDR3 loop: CASGDPGLGSYEQYF. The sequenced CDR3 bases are TGTGCCAGCGGTGATCCGGGACTGGGGTCCTAT.

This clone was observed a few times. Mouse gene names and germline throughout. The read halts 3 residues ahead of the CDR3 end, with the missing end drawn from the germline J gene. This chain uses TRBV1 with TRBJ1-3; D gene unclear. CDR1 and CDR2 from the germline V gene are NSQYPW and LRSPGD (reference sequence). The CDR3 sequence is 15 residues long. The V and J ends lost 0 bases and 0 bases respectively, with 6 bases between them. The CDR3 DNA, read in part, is TGCACCTGCAGTGCAGATAACAGTTCTGGAAATACG. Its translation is CTCSADNSSGNT. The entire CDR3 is CTCSADNSSGNTLYF.

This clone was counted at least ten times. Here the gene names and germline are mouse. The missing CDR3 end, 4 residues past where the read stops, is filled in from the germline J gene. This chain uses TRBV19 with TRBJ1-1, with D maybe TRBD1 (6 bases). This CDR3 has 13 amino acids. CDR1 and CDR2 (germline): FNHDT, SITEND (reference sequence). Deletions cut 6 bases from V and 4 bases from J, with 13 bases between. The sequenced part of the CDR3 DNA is TGTGCCAGCACCTCAGGGGCGGGCACA. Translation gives CASTSGAGT. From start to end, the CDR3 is CASTSGAGTEVFF.

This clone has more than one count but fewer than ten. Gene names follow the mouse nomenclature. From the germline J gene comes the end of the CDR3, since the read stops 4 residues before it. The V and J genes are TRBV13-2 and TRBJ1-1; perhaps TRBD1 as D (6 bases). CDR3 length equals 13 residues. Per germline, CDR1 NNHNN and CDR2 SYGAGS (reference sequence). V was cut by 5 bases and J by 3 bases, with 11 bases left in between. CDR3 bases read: TGTGCCAGCGGGCGACAGGAGGACACA. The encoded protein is CASGRQEDT. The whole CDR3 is CASGRQEDTEVFF.

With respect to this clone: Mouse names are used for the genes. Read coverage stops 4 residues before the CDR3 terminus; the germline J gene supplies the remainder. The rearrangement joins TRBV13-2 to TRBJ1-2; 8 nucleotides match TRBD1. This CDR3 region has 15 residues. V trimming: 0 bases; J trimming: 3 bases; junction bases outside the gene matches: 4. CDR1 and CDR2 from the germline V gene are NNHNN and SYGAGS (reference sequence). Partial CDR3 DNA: TGTGCCAGCGGTGATGTGGCAGGGGGCGACTCC. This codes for CASGDVAGGDS. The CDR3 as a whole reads CASGDVAGGDSDYTF.

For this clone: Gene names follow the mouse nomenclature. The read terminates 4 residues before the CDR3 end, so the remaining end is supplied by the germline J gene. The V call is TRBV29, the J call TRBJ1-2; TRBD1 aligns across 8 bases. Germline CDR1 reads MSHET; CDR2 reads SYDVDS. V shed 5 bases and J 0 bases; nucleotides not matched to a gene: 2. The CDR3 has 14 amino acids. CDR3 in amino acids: CASSGTGANSDYTF. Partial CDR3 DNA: TGTGCTAGCAGTGGGACAGGCGCAAACTCC. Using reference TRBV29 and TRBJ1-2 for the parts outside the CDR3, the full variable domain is DMKVTQMPRYLIKRMGENVLLECGQDMSHETMYWYRQDPGLGLQLIYISYDVDSNSEGDIPKGYRVSRKKREHFSLILDSAKTNQTSVYFCASSGTGANSDYTFGSGTRLLVI.

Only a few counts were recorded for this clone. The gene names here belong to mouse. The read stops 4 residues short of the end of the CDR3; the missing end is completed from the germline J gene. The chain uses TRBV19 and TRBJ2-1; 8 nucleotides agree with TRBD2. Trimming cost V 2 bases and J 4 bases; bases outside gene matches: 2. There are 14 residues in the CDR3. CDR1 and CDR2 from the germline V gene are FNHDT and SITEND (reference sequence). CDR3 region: CASSIWGGYAEQFF. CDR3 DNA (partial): TGTGCCAGCAGTATTTGGGGGGGGTATGCT.

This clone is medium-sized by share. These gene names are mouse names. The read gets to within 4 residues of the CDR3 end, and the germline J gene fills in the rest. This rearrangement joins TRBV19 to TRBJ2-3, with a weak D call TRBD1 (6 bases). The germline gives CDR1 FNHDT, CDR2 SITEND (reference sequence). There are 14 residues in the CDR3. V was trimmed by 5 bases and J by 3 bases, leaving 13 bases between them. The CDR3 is CASRSLDRAETLYF. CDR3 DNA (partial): TGTGCCAGCAGATCCCTCGACAGGGCAGAA.

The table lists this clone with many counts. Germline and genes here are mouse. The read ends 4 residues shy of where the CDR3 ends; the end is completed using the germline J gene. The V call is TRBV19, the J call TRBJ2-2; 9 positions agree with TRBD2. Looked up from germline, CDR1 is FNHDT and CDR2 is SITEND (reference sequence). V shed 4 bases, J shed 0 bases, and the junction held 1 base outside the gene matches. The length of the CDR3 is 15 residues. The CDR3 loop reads CASSRDWANTGQLYF. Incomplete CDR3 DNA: TGTGCCAGCAGTCGGGACTGGGCAAACACCGGG.

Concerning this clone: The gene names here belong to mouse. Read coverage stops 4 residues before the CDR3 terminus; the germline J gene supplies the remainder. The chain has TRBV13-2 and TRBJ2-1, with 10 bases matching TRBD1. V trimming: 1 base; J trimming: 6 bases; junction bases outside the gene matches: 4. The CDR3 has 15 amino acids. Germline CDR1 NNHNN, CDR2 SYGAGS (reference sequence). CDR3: CASGDKTGGFAEQFF. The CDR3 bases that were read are TGTGCCAGCGGTGATAAGACAGGGGGCTTTGCT.

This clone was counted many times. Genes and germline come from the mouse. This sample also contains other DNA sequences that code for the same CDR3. CDR3 region: CASSETSAETLYF. The CDR3 bases that were read are TGTGCCAGCAGTGAAACTAGTGCAGAA. The rearrangement links TRBV13-3 to TRBJ2-3; no clear D. The DNA ends 4 residues before the CDR3 does, and the rest of the CDR3 is filled in from the germline J gene. Germline V CDR1 and CDR2: NNHDY, SYVADS. The CDR3 is 13 amino acids. V lost 2 bases and J 0 bases, leaving 4 bases between the germline ends.

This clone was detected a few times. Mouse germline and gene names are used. The CDR3 DNA, read in part, is TGTGCCAGCAGTACTGGGGGGGCGGGA. It encodes CASSTGGAG. The entire CDR3 protein reads CASSTGGAGEVFF. The chain joins TRBV13-3 to TRBJ1-1; perhaps TRBD1 as D (6 bases). The read terminates 4 residues before the CDR3 end, so the remaining end is supplied by the germline J gene. This CDR3 spans 13 amino acids. Germline V gene sequence: CDR1 NNHDY, CDR2 SYVADS.

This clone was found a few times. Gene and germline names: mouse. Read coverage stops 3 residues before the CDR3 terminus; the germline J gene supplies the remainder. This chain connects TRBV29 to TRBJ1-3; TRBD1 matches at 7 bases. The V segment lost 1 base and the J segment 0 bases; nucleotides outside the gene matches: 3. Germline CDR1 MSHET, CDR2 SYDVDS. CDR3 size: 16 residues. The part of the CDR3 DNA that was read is TGTGCTAGCAGTTTATGGGACAGTAATTCTGGAAATACG. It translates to CASSLWDSNSGNT. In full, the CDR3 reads CASSLWDSNSGNTLYF.

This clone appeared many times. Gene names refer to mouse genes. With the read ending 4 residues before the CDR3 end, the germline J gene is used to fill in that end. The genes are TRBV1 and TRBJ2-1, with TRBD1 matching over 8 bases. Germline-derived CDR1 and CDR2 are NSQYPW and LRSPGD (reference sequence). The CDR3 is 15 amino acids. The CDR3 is CTCSAAGTGDAEQFF. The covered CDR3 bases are TGCACCTGCAGTGCAGCCGGGACAGGAGACGCT.

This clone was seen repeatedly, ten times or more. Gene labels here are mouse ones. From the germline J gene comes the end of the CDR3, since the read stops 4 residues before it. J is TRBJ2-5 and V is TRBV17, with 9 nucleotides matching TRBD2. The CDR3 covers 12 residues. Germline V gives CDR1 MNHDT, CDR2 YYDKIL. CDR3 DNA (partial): TGTGCTAGCAACTGGGGGGAAGAC. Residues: CASNWGED. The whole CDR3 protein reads CASNWGEDTQYF.

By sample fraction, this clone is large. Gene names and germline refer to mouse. CDR3 DNA, as far as it was read: TGCACCTGCAGTGCAGATGACAGAGCAAACTCC. This sequence encodes CTCSADDRANS. The entire CDR3 protein reads CTCSADDRANSDYTF. The J gene is TRBJ1-2, the V gene TRBV1, with D possibly matching TRBD1 (5 bases). Read sequence stops 4 residues before the CDR3 end, and the germline J gene provides the missing end. V was cut by 0 bases and J by 0 bases, with 8 bases left in between. Per the germline V gene, CDR1 is NSQYPW and CDR2 is LRSPGD (reference sequence). The CDR3 length is 15 residues. Based on the CDR3 plus reference TRBV1 and TRBJ1-2, the full variable domain is VTLLEQNPRWRLVPRGQAVNLRCILKNSQYPWMSWYQQDLQKQLQWLFTLRSPGDKEVKSLPGADYLATRVTDTELRLQVANMSQGRTLYCTCSADDRANSDYTFGSGTRLLVI.

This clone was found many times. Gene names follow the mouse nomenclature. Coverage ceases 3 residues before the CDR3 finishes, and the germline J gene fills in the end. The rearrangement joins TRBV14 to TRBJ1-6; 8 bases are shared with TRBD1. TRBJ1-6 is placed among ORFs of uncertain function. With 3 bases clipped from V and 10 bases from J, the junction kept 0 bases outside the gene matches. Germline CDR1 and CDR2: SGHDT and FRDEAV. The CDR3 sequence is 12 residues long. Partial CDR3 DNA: TGTGCCAGCAGTTCAGGGGGCTCGCCC. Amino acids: CASSSGGSP. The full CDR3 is CASSSGGSPLYF.

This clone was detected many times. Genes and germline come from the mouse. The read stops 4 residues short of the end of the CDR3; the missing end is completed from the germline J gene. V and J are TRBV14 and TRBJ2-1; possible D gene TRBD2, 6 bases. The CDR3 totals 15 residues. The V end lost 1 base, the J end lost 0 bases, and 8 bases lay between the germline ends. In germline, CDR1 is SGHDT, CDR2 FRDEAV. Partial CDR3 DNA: TGTGCCAGCAGTTTCGGGGGGAATAACTATGCT. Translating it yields CASSFGGNNYA. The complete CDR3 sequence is CASSFGGNNYAEQFF. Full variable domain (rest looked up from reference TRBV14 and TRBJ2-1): EAGVTQSPRYAVLQEGQAVSFWCDPISGHDTLYWYQQPRDQGPQLLVYFRDEAVIDNSQLPSDRFSAVRPKGTNSTLKIQSAKQGDTATYLCASSFGGNNYAEQFFGPGTRLTVL.

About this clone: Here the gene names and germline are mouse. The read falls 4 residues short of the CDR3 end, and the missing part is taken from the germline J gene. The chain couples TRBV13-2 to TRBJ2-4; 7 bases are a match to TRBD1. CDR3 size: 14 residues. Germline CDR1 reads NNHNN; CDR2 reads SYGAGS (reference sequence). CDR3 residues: CASETWDRKNTLYF. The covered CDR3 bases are TGTGCCAGCGAAACCTGGGACAGAAAAAAC.

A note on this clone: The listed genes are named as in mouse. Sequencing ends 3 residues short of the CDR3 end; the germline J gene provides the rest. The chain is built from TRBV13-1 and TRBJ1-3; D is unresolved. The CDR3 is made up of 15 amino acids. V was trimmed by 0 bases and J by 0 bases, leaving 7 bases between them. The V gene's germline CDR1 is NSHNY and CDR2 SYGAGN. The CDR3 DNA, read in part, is TGTGCCAGCAGTGATGCAGCCAATTCTGGAAATACG. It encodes CASSDAANSGNT. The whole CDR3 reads CASSDAANSGNTLYF.

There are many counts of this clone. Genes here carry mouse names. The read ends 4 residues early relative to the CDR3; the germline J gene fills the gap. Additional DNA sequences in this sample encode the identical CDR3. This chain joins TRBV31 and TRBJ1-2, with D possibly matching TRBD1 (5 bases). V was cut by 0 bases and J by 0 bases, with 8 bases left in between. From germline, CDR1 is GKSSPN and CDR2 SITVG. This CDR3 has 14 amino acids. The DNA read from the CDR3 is TGTGCCTGGAGTCTAGACAGTGCAAACTCC. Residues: CAWSLDSANS. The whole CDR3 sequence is CAWSLDSANSDYTF.

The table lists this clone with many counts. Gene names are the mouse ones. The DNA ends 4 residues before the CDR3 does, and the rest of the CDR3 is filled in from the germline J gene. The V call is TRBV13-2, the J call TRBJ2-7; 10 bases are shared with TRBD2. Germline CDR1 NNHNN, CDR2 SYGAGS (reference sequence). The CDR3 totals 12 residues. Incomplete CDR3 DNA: TGTGCCAGCGGGACTGGGGGGTAT. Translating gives CASGTGGY. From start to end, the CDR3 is CASGTGGYEQYF.

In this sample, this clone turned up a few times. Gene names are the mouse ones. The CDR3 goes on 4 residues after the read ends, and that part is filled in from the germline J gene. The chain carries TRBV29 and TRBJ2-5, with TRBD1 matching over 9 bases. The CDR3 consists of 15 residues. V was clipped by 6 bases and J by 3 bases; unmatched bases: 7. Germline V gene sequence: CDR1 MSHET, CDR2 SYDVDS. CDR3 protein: CASSHDRGRQDTQYF. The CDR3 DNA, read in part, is TGTGCTAGCAGCCACGACAGGGGGAGGCAAGAC.

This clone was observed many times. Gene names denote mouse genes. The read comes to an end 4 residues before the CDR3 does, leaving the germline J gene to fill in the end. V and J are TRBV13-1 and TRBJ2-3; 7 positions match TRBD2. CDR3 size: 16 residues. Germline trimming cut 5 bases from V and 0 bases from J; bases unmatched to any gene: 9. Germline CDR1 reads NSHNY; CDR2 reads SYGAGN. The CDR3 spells CASRSGGLSSAETLYF. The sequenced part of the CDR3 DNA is TGTGCCAGCAGATCTGGGGGACTCTCTAGTGCAGAA.

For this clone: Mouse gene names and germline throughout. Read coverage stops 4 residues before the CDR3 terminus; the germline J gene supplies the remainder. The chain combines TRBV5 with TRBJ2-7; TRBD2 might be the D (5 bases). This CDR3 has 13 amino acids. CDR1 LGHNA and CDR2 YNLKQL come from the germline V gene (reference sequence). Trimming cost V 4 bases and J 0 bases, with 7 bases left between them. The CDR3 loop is CASSPGSSYEQYF. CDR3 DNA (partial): TGTGCCAGCAGCCCTGGGAGCTCCTAT.

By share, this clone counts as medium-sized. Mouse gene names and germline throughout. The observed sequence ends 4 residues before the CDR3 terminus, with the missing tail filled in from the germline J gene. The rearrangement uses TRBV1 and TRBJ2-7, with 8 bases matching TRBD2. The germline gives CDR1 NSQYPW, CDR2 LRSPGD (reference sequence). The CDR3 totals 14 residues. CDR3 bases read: TGCACCTGCAGTGCAGCGGACTGGGTATAT. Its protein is CTCSAADWVY. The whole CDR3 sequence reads CTCSAADWVYEQYF.

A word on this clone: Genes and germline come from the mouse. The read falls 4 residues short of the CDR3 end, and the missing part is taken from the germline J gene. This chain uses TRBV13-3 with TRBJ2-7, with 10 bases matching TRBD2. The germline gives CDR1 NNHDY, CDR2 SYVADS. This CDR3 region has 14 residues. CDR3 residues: CASSDVTGGYEQYF. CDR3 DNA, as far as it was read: TGTGCCAGCAGTGATGTGACTGGGGGGTAT.

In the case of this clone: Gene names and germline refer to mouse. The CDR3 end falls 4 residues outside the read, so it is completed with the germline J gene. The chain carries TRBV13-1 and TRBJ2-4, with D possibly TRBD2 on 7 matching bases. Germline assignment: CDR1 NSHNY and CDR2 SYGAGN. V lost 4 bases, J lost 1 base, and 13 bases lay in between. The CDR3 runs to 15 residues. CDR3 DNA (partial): TGTGCCAGCAGTACGGGGGGCGCAGGTCAAAAC. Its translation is CASSTGGAGQN. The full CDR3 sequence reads CASSTGGAGQNTLYF.

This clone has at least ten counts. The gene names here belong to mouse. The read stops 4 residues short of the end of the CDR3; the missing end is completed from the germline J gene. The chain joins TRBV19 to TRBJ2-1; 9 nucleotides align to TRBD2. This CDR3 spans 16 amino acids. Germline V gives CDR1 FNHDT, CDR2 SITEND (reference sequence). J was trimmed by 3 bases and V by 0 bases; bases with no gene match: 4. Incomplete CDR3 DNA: TGTGCCAGCAGTATAGCCTGGGGGGGTCTCTATGCT. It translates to CASSIAWGGLYA. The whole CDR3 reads CASSIAWGGLYAEQFF.

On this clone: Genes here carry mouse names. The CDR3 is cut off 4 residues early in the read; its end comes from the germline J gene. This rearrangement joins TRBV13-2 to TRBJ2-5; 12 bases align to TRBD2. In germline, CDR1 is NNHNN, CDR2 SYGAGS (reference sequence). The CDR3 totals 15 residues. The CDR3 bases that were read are TGTGCCAGCGGCGTCCCGGGACTGGGGGGCGAC. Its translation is CASGVPGLGGD. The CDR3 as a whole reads CASGVPGLGGDTQYF.